Below are 15 T cell receptor beta chains sequenced from a single sample in a study of cytomegalovirus exposure and HLA in healthy donors. Primers: 60 Vbeta forward and 13 Jbeta reverse. Only in-frame clones appear in the TCRdb table, and some are missing; sequencing was by immunoSEQ multiplex PCR. This sample's table has tens of thousands of clones. Sample: PBMCs. These receptors all come from a woman aged 40 to 55 in good health and CMV-seropositive.

The chain joins TRBV9 to TRBJ2-5; no reliable D call. Trimming cost V 3 bases and J 5 bases, with 11 bases left between them. Germline CDR1 reads SGDLS; CDR2 reads YYNGEE. The CDR3 contains 13 residues. As DNA, the CDR3 is TGTGCCAGCAGCGCCACAATGCTGGAGACCCAGTACTTC. Protein: CASSATMLETQYF. Supplemented by reference TRBV9 and TRBJ2-5, the full variable domain reads DSGVTQTPKHLITATGQRVTLRCSPRSGDLSVYWYQQSLDQGLQFLIQYYNGEERAKGNILERFSAQQFPDLHSELNLSSLELGDSALYFCASSATMLETQYFGPGTRLLVL.

DNA of the CDR3: TGTGCCAGCAGCTTAGGGACAGACTATCAGCCCCAGCATTTT. As protein: CASSLGTDYQPQHF. The rearrangement joins TRBV7-9 to TRBJ1-5; the D gene is possibly TRBD1 (6 bases). The CDR3 is 14 amino acids. Germline V gene data show CDR1 as SEHNR and CDR2 as FQNEAQ (reference sequence). Trimming cost V 1 base and J 5 bases, with 9 bases left between them.

The CDR3 region is CASSLEPGQGNTGELFF. CDR3 bases: TGTGCCAGCAGTTTAGAACCGGGACAGGGTAACACCGGGGAGCTGTTTTTT. The chain carries TRBV27 and TRBJ2-2; 9 bases align to TRBD1. CDR1 is MNHEY and CDR2 is SMNVEV in the germline V gene (reference sequence). This CDR3 is 17 amino acids long. The J segment lost 2 bases and the V segment lost 2 bases, leaving 6 bases of the junction unmatched.

The V and J genes are TRBV9 and TRBJ2-7; TRBD2 agrees at 13 bases. Germline V gene data show CDR1 as SGDLS and CDR2 as YYNGEE. V gave up 4 bases and J gave up 3 bases; unmatched junction bases: 7. CDR3 length: 16 residues. The CDR3 reads CASSPGLAGAYYEQYF. Written as DNA, the CDR3 is TGTGCCAGCAGCCCTGGACTAGCGGGAGCCTACTACGAGCAGTACTTC.

V usage is TRBV21-1 and J usage is TRBJ1-2; TRBD1 is the table's D call and was not checked against the DNA. TRBV21-1 is deemed a pseudogene. The CDR3 runs 18 residues. CDR3 residues: CASSKGGGQEPLVHGYTF. CDR3 in DNA: TGTGCCAGCAGCAAAGGGGGGGGACAGGAACCCCTCGTACATGGCTACACCTTC.

This rearrangement joins TRBV28 to TRBJ2-7, with 8 nucleotides matching TRBD1. This CDR3 is 13 amino acids long. The V and J ends lost 7 bases and 4 bases, in that order; junction bases with no gene match: 6. Germline V gene lookup returns CDR1 MDHEN and CDR2 SYDVKM. The CDR3 loop reads CASKRTGTYEQYF. Written as DNA, the CDR3 is TGTGCCAGCAAGCGGACAGGGACTTACGAGCAGTACTTC.

This chain links TRBV6-4 with TRBJ2-7, with 8 positions matching TRBD2. This CDR3 spans 14 amino acids. The germline gives CDR1 MRHNA, CDR2 SNTAGT. V gave up 6 bases and J gave up 3 bases; unmatched junction bases: 7. CDR3 coding DNA: TGTGCCAGCAGCCGGTTAGCGGGAAACTACGAGCAGTACTTC. Protein product: CASSRLAGNYEQYF.

The V and J genes are TRBV4-2 and TRBJ2-6; 8 bases are a match to TRBD1. V dropped 2 bases and J dropped 0; count of bases not matched to a gene: 3. The CDR3 extends over 17 amino acids. The germline V gene has CDR1 LGHNA and CDR2 YNFKEQ. The CDR3 coding sequence is TGTGCCAGCAGCCAATCTACAGGGGGCTCTGGGGCCAACGTCCTGACTTTC. It codes for CASSQSTGGSGANVLTF.

The chain carries TRBV11-3 and TRBJ2-3; 12 bases match TRBD1. Germline trimming cut 3 bases from V and 4 bases from J; bases unmatched to any gene: 5. The CDR3 consists of 16 residues. The germline V gene has CDR1 SGHNT and CDR2 YENEEA. CDR3 amino acids: CASSLGQGATADTQYF. CDR3 nucleotides: TGTGCCAGCAGCTTGGGACAGGGGGCTACGGCAGATACGCAGTATTTT.

The chain links TRBV5-5 to TRBJ1-4, with 11 positions matching TRBD1. The V and J ends lost 4 bases and 7 bases, in that order; junction bases with no gene match: 6. CDR1 is SGHKS and CDR2 is YYEKEE in the germline V gene (reference sequence). The CDR3 consists of 15 residues. CDR3 nucleotides: TGTGCCAGCAGCGAAGCCGGGACAGGGGGTGAAAAACTGTTTTTT. Protein sequence: CASSEAGTGGEKLFF.

The V call is TRBV5-1, the J call TRBJ2-3, with TRBD2 matching over 11 bases. CDR1 and CDR2 from the germline V gene are SGHRS and YFSETQ. Trimming took 4 bases from V and 2 from J; bases not matched to a gene: 9. CDR3 length: 17 residues. The CDR3 loop reads CASSALAGGPVTDTQYF. The CDR3 region has the DNA TGCGCCAGCAGCGCGCTAGCGGGGGGCCCCGTCACAGATACGCAGTATTTT. Together with reference TRBV5-1 and TRBJ2-3, the CDR3 gives the full variable domain: KAGVTQTPRYLIKTRGQQVTLSCSPISGHRSVSWYQQTPGQGLQFLFEYFSETQRNKGNFPGRFSGRQFSNSRSEMNVSTLELGDSALYLCASSALAGGPVTDTQYFGPGTRLTVL.

V is TRBV5-1 and J is TRBJ1-1; TRBD1 might be the D (5 bases). V lost 3 bases and J lost 1, with 13 bases in between. The CDR3 sequence is 15 residues long. In germline, CDR1 is SGHRS, CDR2 YFSETQ. CDR3 coding DNA: TGCGCCAGCAGCTCACCGGAGGGGACGAACACTGAAGCTTTCTTT. Encoded protein: CASSSPEGTNTEAFF.

The CDR3 DNA reads as TGTGCCAGCAGTGAAGGACAGGAGCCCTACGAGCAGTACTTC. Translating gives CASSEGQEPYEQYF. This rearrangement joins TRBV2 to TRBJ2-7; tentatively, D is TRBD1 (6 bases). The V gene lost 1 base and the J gene lost 2 bases, with 9 bases spanning the gap. This CDR3 is built from 14 residues. CDR1 is SNHLY and CDR2 is FYNNEI in the germline V gene.

This chain uses TRBV30 with TRBJ2-5, with TRBD2 matching over 8 bases. Germline assignment: CDR1 GTSNPN and CDR2 SVGIG (reference sequence). The CDR3 totals 11 residues. Trimming at V came to 4 bases and at J to 5 bases, leaving 0 bases not matched to a gene. The CDR3 here is CAWTGGETQYF. As DNA, the CDR3 is TGTGCCTGGACGGGGGGGGAGACCCAGTACTTC.

V and J are TRBV6-1 and TRBJ2-1; 8 bases fit TRBD2. The CDR3 is 16 amino acids. V was pared by 3 bases and J by 1 base, with 5 bases of the junction left unmatched. The V gene's germline CDR1 is MNHNS and CDR2 SASEGT. CDR3 DNA sequence: TGTGCCAGCAGTGATAAGGGCGGGAGGTCCTACAATGAGCAGTTCTTC. Translated: CASSDKGGRSYNEQFF.